Following are 25 T cell receptor beta chains from one sample sequenced in a study of persistence of HIV-infected CD4 T cells. Cells were stimulated with CMV-infected fibroblast lysates at about 10 ug/mL. Sorting of responding CD4+ T cells relied on upregulated CD40 ligand together with CD69. The libraries were made with immunoSEQ version 4 in survey mode. Here immunoSEQ multiplex PCR was the method, and the copy in TCRdb shows in-frame clones only, minus some. The table shows more than 15,000 clones, with less than 65% occurring only once. Their specific antigens are unknown. Sequenced material: CD4+ T cells sorted from PBMCs after roughly 17-hour stimulation, taken from a patient who received antiretroviral therapy. Receptors originate from an adult woman with HIV who was CMV-seropositive.

The table lists this clone with a few counts. At the DNA level, this CDR3 is encoded by other sequences in the same sample as well. J is TRBJ1-1 and V is TRBV9; D possibly corresponds to TRBD1 (6 bases). Germline values: CDR1 SGDLS, CDR2 YYNGEE. The CDR3 length is 16 residues. The ends were cut back, 3 bases at V and 0 bases at J, with 15 bases in the middle. The CDR3 region has the DNA TGTGCCAGCAGCGCCGGAGGGGGAGGGGTGAACACTGAAGCTTTCTTT. Its translation: CASSAGGGGVNTEAFF. The full variable domain, completed using reference TRBV9 and TRBJ1-1, is DSGVTQTPKHLITATGQRVTLRCSPRSGDLSVYWYQQSLDQGLQFLIQYYNGEERAKGNILERFSAQQFPDLHSELNLSSLELGDSALYFCASSAGGGGVNTEAFFGQGTRLTVV.

This chain connects TRBV7-3 to TRBJ1-1; TRBD1 is a possible D gene (5 bases). The CDR3 runs to 16 residues. Germline V gene data show CDR1 as SGHTA and CDR2 as FQGTGA. V was clipped by 2 bases and J by 1 base, with 14 bases between them. The CDR3 nucleotides read TGTGCCAGCAGCTTATCCCCCGGGACGGCGAACACTGAAGCTTTCTTT. Amino acids: CASSLSPGTANTEAFF.

V is TRBV7-3 and J is TRBJ1-2; a possible D gene is TRBD1 (5 bases). Deletions cut 3 bases from V and 0 bases from J, with 5 bases between. CDR1 and CDR2 (germline): SGHTA, FQGTGA. There are 13 residues in the CDR3. The CDR3 here is CASSLDTNYGYTF. CDR3 in DNA: TGTGCCAGCAGCTTGGACACTAACTATGGCTACACCTTC. Using reference TRBV7-3 and TRBJ1-2 for the parts outside the CDR3, the full variable domain is GAGVSQTPSNKVTEKGKYVELRCDPISGHTALYWYRQSLGQGPEFLIYFQGTGAADDSGLPNDRFFAVRPEGSVSTLKIQRTERGDSAVYLCASSLDTNYGYTFGSGTRLTVV.

The rearrangement joins TRBV30 to TRBJ1-2; a possible D gene is TRBD1 (5 bases). Germline V gene data show CDR1 as GTSNPN and CDR2 as SVGIG (reference sequence). The CDR3 sequence is 14 residues long. Trimming shortened V by 5 bases and J by 4 bases, and 17 bases separated the two germline ends. The CDR3 sequence is CAWEKGRGIYGYTF. The CDR3 DNA reads TGTGCCTGGGAAAAGGGACGGGGGATCTATGGCTACACCTTC.

In this sample, this clone turned up a few times. This sequence joins TRBV7-8 and TRBJ1-1; D unclear. Looked up from germline, CDR1 is SGHVS and CDR2 is FQNEAQ. CDR3 length equals 18 residues. The V end was cut by 3 bases, the J end by 1 base, with 21 bases between. CDR3 in amino acids: CASSLSAGFRGSNTEAFF. The CDR3 bases are TGTGCCAGCAGCTTGAGTGCGGGGTTCAGAGGGTCGAACACTGAAGCTTTCTTT.

The CDR3: CASSGSTGSNYGYTF. The CDR3 DNA reads as TGTGCCAGCAGCGGCTCGACAGGCTCCAACTATGGCTACACCTTC. This chain links TRBV28 with TRBJ1-2; perhaps TRBD1 as D (6 bases). CDR1 and CDR2 from the germline V gene are MDHEN and SYDVKM. The CDR3 spans 15 residues. V lost 6 bases to trimming and J lost 2 bases, with 16 bases between them.

The V and J genes are TRBV6-1 and TRBJ1-4; the D gene is possibly TRBD1 (5 bases). The V gene's germline CDR1 is MNHNS and CDR2 SASEGT. The V and J ends lost 3 bases and 5 bases respectively, with 16 bases between them. The CDR3 length is 16 residues. The CDR3 loop reads CASSDQLRGGNEKLFF. DNA for the CDR3: TGTGCCAGCAGTGATCAATTGAGGGGAGGCAATGAAAAACTGTTTTTT.

V is TRBV6-5 and J is TRBJ1-2; D remains unclear. Germline CDR1 MNHEY, CDR2 SVGAGI. The CDR3 has 16 amino acids. V gave up 0 bases and J gave up 5 bases, with 16 bases separating them. The CDR3 DNA reads as TGTGCCAGCAGTTACTCTTCGGGTCAACATAGTTATGGCTACACCTTC. As protein: CASSYSSGQHSYGYTF.

The chain is built from TRBV24-1 and TRBJ2-1; the D gene is possibly TRBD2 (6 bases). Germline V CDR1 and CDR2: KGHDR, SFDVKD. The CDR3 consists of 13 residues. V lost 5 bases to trimming and J lost 7 bases, with 11 bases between them. CDR3 sequence (DNA): TGTGCCACCAGTGTGGGGGGATTAAATGAGCAGTTCTTC. It translates to CATSVGGLNEQFF.

In regard to this clone: This sample also contains other DNA sequences that code for the same CDR3. The V and J genes are TRBV2 and TRBJ1-5, with unresolved D. CDR3 size: 13 residues. V was clipped by 1 base and J by 6 bases, with 7 bases between them. Germline V lookup: CDR1 SNHLY, CDR2 FYNNEI. This chain's CDR3 is CASSEDLGQPQHF. In DNA form, the CDR3 reads TGTGCCAGCAGTGAAGACCTGGGTCAGCCCCAGCATTTT.

Relative to its sample, this clone is medium-sized (0.01 to 0.1%). The chain uses TRBV5-4 and TRBJ1-5; D remains unclear. The CDR3 loop spans 16 amino acids. V lost 0 bases, J lost 0 bases, and 10 bases lay in between. In germline, CDR1 is SGHNT, CDR2 YYREEE (reference sequence). The CDR3 nucleotides read TGTGCCAGCAGCTTGGGCCCCTCCGATAGCAATCAGCCCCAGCATTTT. Amino acids: CASSLGPSDSNQPQHF. The full variable domain, completed using reference TRBV5-4 and TRBJ1-5, is ETGVTQSPTHLIKTRGQQVTLRCSSQSGHNTVSWYQQALGQGPQFIFQYYREEENGRGNFPPRFSGLQFPNYSSELNVNALELDDSALYLCASSLGPSDSNQPQHFGDGTRLSIL.

This chain links TRBV14 with TRBJ2-1, with D unresolved. Deletions cut 5 bases from V and 2 bases from J, with 16 bases between. CDR3 size: 16 residues. Germline CDR1 and CDR2: SGHDN and FVKESK. CDR3: CASSFGRARTYNEQFF. DNA of the CDR3: TGTGCCAGCAGCTTCGGACGGGCTAGGACCTACAATGAGCAGTTCTTC.

This sequence joins TRBV30 and TRBJ1-2; no reliable D call. V was shortened by 2 bases and J by 3 bases, with 16 bases between the two germline ends. The CDR3 runs 15 residues. The germline V gene encodes CDR1 GTSNPN and CDR2 SVGIG (reference sequence). Here the CDR3 DNA reads TGTGCCTGGAGTTTACAAGACCGCCCCTACTATGGCTACACCTTC. Protein: CAWSLQDRPYYGYTF.

J is TRBJ2-2 and V is TRBV18; TRBD2 matches at 7 bases. Germline lookup yields CDR1 KGHSH and CDR2 LQKENI. The length of the CDR3 is 15 residues. The J segment lost 0 bases and the V segment lost 4 bases, leaving 2 bases of the junction unmatched. The CDR3 loop is CASSLGRANTGELFF. CDR3 nucleotide sequence: TGTGCCAGCTCACTAGGGAGGGCGAACACCGGGGAGCTGTTTTTT.

This clone has only a few counts. J is TRBJ1-2 and V is TRBV19; no clear D. Trimming removed 3 bases from V and 1 base from J, with 9 bases in between. The CDR3 extends over 14 amino acids. Germline CDR1 and CDR2: LNHDA and SQIVND (reference sequence). In DNA form, the CDR3 reads TGTGCCAGTAGTATCCCCGGCCTTAACTATGGCTACACCTTC. Translated, it gives CASSIPGLNYGYTF.

The V call is TRBV4-1, the J call TRBJ2-5, with D perhaps given as TRBD1 or TRBD2 (5 bases each). The V end was cut by 4 bases, the J end by 2 bases, with 14 bases between. This CDR3 is built from 15 residues. Per germline, CDR1 MGHRA and CDR2 YSYEKL. CDR3 in amino acids: CASSLRSGPQETQYF. In DNA, the CDR3 is TGCGCCAGCAGCCTGCGGTCGGGGCCTCAAGAGACCCAGTACTTC.

The rearrangement joins TRBV2 to TRBJ1-1, with a possible D match to TRBD1 (5 bases). Germline V gene data show CDR1 as SNHLY and CDR2 as FYNNEI. Trimming removed 9 bases from V and 4 bases from J, with 12 bases in between. This CDR3 spans 12 amino acids. The CDR3 here is CASRGRGTEAFF. The CDR3, as DNA: TGTGCCAGTAGGGGACGGGGCACTGAAGCTTTCTTT.

This rearrangement joins TRBV7-3 to TRBJ1-1; D ambiguous. Germline CDR1 reads SGHTA; CDR2 reads FQGTGA. The CDR3 is made up of 14 amino acids. V lost 5 bases, J lost 4 bases, and 14 bases lay in between. CDR3: CASSPQAESTEAFF. The DNA of the CDR3 is TGTGCCAGCAGCCCCCAGGCAGAAAGCACTGAAGCTTTCTTT.

This clone came up a few times. V and J are TRBV6-6 and TRBJ1-2; 8 nucleotides line up with TRBD1. The CDR3 runs 14 residues. With 0 bases clipped from V and 7 bases from J, the junction kept 4 bases outside the gene matches. Germline V gene data show CDR1 as MNHNY and CDR2 as SVGAGI (reference sequence). The CDR3 nucleotides read TGTGCCAGCAGTTACTCCCAGGGGGCAGGTGGCTACACCTTC. Translation: CASSYSQGAGGYTF.

The genes are TRBV6-1 and TRBJ2-7; D uncertain. The length of the CDR3 is 12 residues. Germline V gives CDR1 MNHNS, CDR2 SASEGT. Deletions cut 3 bases from V and 5 bases from J, with 8 bases between. As DNA, the CDR3 is TGTGCCAGCAGTGATTTGGGTCACGAGCAGTACGTC. It translates to CASSDLGHEQYV.

The chain is built from TRBV10-3 and TRBJ2-3; 7 bases map to TRBD2. CDR3 length: 13 residues. Per germline, CDR1 ENHRY and CDR2 SYGVKD. Trimming cost V 5 bases and J 6 bases; bases outside gene matches: 5. CDR3 bases: TGTGCCATCAGTTTGGGACTATCCGATACGCAGTATTTT. This codes for CAISLGLSDTQYF.

This clone has just a few counts. V and J are TRBV6-2 or TRBV6-3 and TRBJ1-2; the match to TRBD1 covers 12 bases. The CDR3 runs 15 residues. The V segment lost 5 bases and the J segment 4 bases; nucleotides outside the gene matches: 5. CDR1 and CDR2 (germline): MNHEY, SVGEGT. The CDR3 coding sequence is TGTGCCAGCAGTCGAGGGACAGGGGGCGGCTATGGCTACACCTTC. Amino acid sequence: CASSRGTGGGYGYTF.

This chain links TRBV5-6 with TRBJ1-2; D is ambiguous. This CDR3 has 16 residues. V was shortened by 2 bases and J by 0 bases, with 14 bases between the two germline ends. Germline V gene lookup returns CDR1 SGHDT and CDR2 YYEEEE. As DNA, the CDR3 is TGTGCCAGCAGCTTCTCCCCCCTACCAGCTAACTATGGCTACACCTTC. Translating it yields CASSFSPLPANYGYTF.

This chain links TRBV5-5 with TRBJ2-3; 7 bases are a match to TRBD2. The CDR3 runs to 16 residues. Germline values: CDR1 SGHKS, CDR2 YYEKEE (reference sequence). The J segment lost 0 bases and the V segment lost 4 bases, leaving 8 bases of the junction unmatched. This chain's CDR3 is CASSPGAGLSTDTQYF. For the CDR3, the DNA is TGTGCCAGCAGCCCGGGAGCGGGACTTAGCACAGATACGCAGTATTTT.

A few counts support this clone. The V gene is TRBV28, the J gene TRBJ1-5; maybe TRBD1 (5 bases). The V gene's germline CDR1 is MDHEN and CDR2 SYDVKM. V lost 5 bases and J lost 7, with 15 bases in between. The CDR3 totals 14 residues. Here the CDR3 DNA reads TGTGCCAGCAGTCGGGGGTTTCTAGGACAGCCCCAGCATTTT. This codes for CASSRGFLGQPQHF. The complete variable domain, with remaining parts taken from reference TRBV28 and TRBJ1-5, reads DVKVTQSSRYLVKRTGEKVFLECVQDMDHENMFWYRQDPGLGLRLIYFSYDVKMKEKGDIPEGYSVSREKKERFSLILESASTNQTSMYLCASSRGFLGQPQHFGDGTRLSIL.